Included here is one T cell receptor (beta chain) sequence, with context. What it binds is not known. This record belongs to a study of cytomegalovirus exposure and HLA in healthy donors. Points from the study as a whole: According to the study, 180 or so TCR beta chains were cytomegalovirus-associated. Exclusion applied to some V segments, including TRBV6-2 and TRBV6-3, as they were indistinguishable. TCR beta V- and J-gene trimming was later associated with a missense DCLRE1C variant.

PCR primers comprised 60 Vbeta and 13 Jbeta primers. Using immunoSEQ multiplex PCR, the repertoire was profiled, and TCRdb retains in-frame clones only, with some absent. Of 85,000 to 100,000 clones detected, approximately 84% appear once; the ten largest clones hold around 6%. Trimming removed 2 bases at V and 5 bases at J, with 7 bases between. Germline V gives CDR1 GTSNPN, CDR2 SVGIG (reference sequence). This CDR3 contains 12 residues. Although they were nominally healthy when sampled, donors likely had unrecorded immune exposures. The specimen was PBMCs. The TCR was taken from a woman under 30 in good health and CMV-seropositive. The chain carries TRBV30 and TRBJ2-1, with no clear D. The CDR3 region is CAWSSQNNEQFF. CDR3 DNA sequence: TGTGCCTGGAGTTCTCAGAACAATGAGCAGTTCTTC.